This TCR beta chain was recovered during a study of blood T cell repertoires in COVID-19. Across the whole study: There were acute and convalescent COVID-19 samples, and they came from the United States, Italy and Spain. The cDNA or gDNA used as material had been derived from T cells, B-cell-depleted T cells, or PBMCs.

A single count supports this clone. In the study's own analysis: Quantification of nucleated cells was approximated via reference gene primer amplification. Sequencing was performed with immunoSEQ multiplex PCR; in TCRdb, only in-frame clones are kept and a portion is missing. That table is the source of V, J and clone size, and D and trimming were worked out from the DNA. The table includes under 100,000 clones, 70% to 90% detected once. The length of the CDR3 is 14 residues. Germline V gives CDR1 MNHEY, CDR2 SMNVEV (reference sequence). V lost 6 bases, J lost 1 base, and 10 bases lay in between. Input material: peripheral blood. The V and J genes are TRBV27 and TRBJ2-4; perhaps TRBD1 as D (5 bases). This sequence was found in a human donor in a cohort sampled during active COVID-19. CDR3 nucleotides: TGTGCCAGCAGCCAAAAGGGGGCCAAAAACATTCAGTACTTC. Encoded protein: CASSQKGAKNIQYF.